This T cell receptor beta chain was sequenced for a study of human T cells and chemical hapten exposure. In the study overall: Patients, chiefly female, had alopecia areata, totalis or universalis. The study, taken as a whole, reports: With regard to DPC sensitization, TCRs above 1 in 1000 frequency did not change. Expanded TCRs were compared with controls, and the expanded TCRs formed significantly more large CDR3 similarity clusters.

MiXCR, run by TCRdb on the RACE reads, gives a single entry per CDR3 protein. The table shows some 53,000 distinct CDR3 sequences, with approximately 10% occurring only once. This clonotype has a count of ten or more. What it recognizes is unknown. Stated time point: patch test 1, 2 weeks after DPC sensitization. Treatment reported: therapeutic diphenylcyclopropenone sensitization with weekly scalp DPC. Total RNA came from unfractionated whole blood. The study drew its donors from alopecia patients who were 18 to 70 years old and suitable for DPC. V was cut by 0 bases and J by 0 bases, with 21 bases left in between. From germline, CDR1 is DFQATT and CDR2 SNEGSKA (reference sequence). The CDR3 spans 19 residues.

The TCR comes from a woman between 40 and 50 years old with alopecia areata. Some clones in this sample may be carry-over from other donors' samples. The sequenced sample was whole blood, obtained in connection with sensitization to the hapten diphenylcyclopropenone (DPC). The V gene is TRBV20-1, the J gene TRBJ2-1; possibly TRBD1 or TRBD2 for D (5 bases each). DNA of the CDR3: TGCAGTGCTAGAGATTTAGTCTTATCGGGGACCAGCTCCTACAATGAGCAGTTCTTC. Protein sequence: CSARDLVLSGTSSYNEQFF.